This T cell receptor beta chain was recorded in a study of T cell repertoires in cytomegalovirus infection. Study at large: Recently described HLA-C-restricted plus well-studied HLA-B-restricted CMV epitopes were used. Indications of both CMV infection and matching HLA type were provided by public TCR beta signatures.

Germline CDR1 DFQATT, CDR2 SNEGSKA (reference sequence). The CDR3 extends over 17 amino acids. Trimming took 3 bases from V and 2 from J, leaving 20 bases between them. In the case of this clonotype: What it recognizes is unknown.

TCRdb fed the reads into MiXCR, producing one record per CDR3 protein. The top ten hold around 15% of the sample, which has about 890,000 distinct CDR3 sequences, approximately 32% seen once. The sequencing used cultured CD8+ T cells from PBMCs, collected from culture after CMV antigen stimulation. The receptor's source is a human donor in good health (CMV status not recorded). Some clones in this sample may be carry-over from other donors' samples. The rearrangement joins TRBV20-1 to TRBJ2-1; D is possibly TRBD1 or TRBD2 (5 bases each). The CDR3 nucleotides read TGCAGTGCTAGCAGGGACCCCACGTTAGGGCCCTACAATGAGCAGTTCTTC. Its translation is CSASRDPTLGPYNEQFF.